This entry lists 15 T cell receptor beta chains sequenced from one sample in a study of cytomegalovirus exposure and HLA in healthy donors. Amplification used 60 Vbeta primers and 13 Jbeta primers. TCRdb keeps only in-frame clones here, not all; method: immunoSEQ multiplex PCR. The table lists 200,000 to 250,000 clones, less than 85% of them singletons, with around 0.63% in the top ten. Sequenced material: PBMCs. These receptors originate from a man between 18 and 29 years old in good health and CMV-seronegative.

This chain uses TRBV7-3 with TRBJ2-1, with TRBD2 matching 7 bases. Germline V gene lookup returns CDR1 SGHTA and CDR2 FQGTGA. This CDR3 region has 15 residues. V shed 2 bases, J shed 8 bases, and the junction held 9 bases outside the gene matches. The DNA of the CDR3 is TGTGCCAGCAGCTTAGGCGTAAGCGGGATCCATGAGCAGTTCTTC. Amino acid sequence: CASSLGVSGIHEQFF.

V gene TRBV6-6 combines with J gene TRBJ2-5; TRBD1 matches 7 bases. The CDR3 covers 15 residues. Germline assignment: CDR1 MNHNY and CDR2 SVGAGI (reference sequence). The J segment lost 0 bases and the V segment lost 2 bases, leaving 3 bases of the junction unmatched. CDR3 in amino acids: CASSYDRAYQETQYF. DNA for the CDR3: TGTGCCAGCAGTTACGACAGGGCGTACCAAGAGACCCAGTACTTC.

The V call is TRBV10-1, the J call TRBJ2-1; 8 nucleotides align to TRBD1. Germline assignment: CDR1 WNHNN and CDR2 SYGVQD (reference sequence). The CDR3 contains 15 residues. V trimming: 4 bases; J trimming: 6 bases; junction bases outside the gene matches: 8. The CDR3 DNA reads as TGCGCCAGCAGTGGAGGGCAGGGGGCCACCAATGAGCAGTTCTTC. Protein sequence: CASSGGQGATNEQFF.

The chain carries TRBV5-6 and TRBJ1-4; D might be TRBD1 (5 bases). From germline, CDR1 is SGHDT and CDR2 YYEEEE. Trimming cost V 4 bases and J 9 bases, with 19 bases left between them. The CDR3 covers 15 residues. The CDR3 DNA sequence: TGTGCCAGCAGCCTCGGACACGGATTGATTCAAAAACTGTTTTTT. This sequence encodes CASSLGHGLIQKLFF. The variable domain in full, with the rest retrieved from reference TRBV5-6 and TRBJ1-4, is DAGVTQSPTHLIKTRGQQVTLRCSPKSGHDTVSWYQQALGQGPQFIFQYYEEEERQRGNFPDRFSGHQFPNYSSELNVNALLLGDSALYLCASSLGHGLIQKLFFGSGTQLSVL.

A single count supports this clone. The chain has TRBV2 and TRBJ1-5; 7 nucleotides line up with TRBD1. With 3 bases clipped from V and 2 bases from J, the junction kept 7 bases outside the gene matches. Germline loops: CDR1 SNHLY, CDR2 FYNNEI. This CDR3 region has 16 residues. CDR3 amino acids: CASSERQGSGNQPQHF. The CDR3 nucleotides read TGTGCCAGCAGTGAGCGACAGGGAAGTGGCAATCAGCCCCAGCATTTT.

The CDR3 bases are TGTGCCAGCAGTTCCCCCGGGGGGGAGTACACTGAAGCTTTCTTT. Protein product: CASSSPGGEYTEAFF. The chain combines TRBV28 with TRBJ1-1; tentatively, D is TRBD1 (5 bases). This CDR3 contains 15 residues. In germline, CDR1 is MDHEN, CDR2 SYDVKM. Trimming shortened V by 4 bases and J by 3 bases, and 15 bases separated the two germline ends.

This sequence joins TRBV11-1 and TRBJ1-1; D gene ambiguous. Trimming shortened V by 4 bases and J by 1 base, and 4 bases separated the two germline ends. This CDR3 has 12 amino acids. Germline V gives CDR1 SGHAT, CDR2 FQDESV (reference sequence). The CDR3 sequence: CASSYRNTEAFF. The CDR3, as DNA: TGTGCCAGCAGCTACAGGAACACTGAAGCTTTCTTT.

The chain has TRBV7-3 and TRBJ2-1, with D possibly being TRBD2 (6 bases). The CDR3 extends over 16 amino acids. Trimming took off 5 bases at V and 0 bases at J, with 14 bases between the two ends. The germline V gene encodes CDR1 SGHTA and CDR2 FQGTGA. The CDR3 nucleotides read TGTGCCAGCAGCCCTGTAGCGGTGAGCTCCTACAATGAGCAGTTCTTC. Its protein product is CASSPVAVSSYNEQFF.

The CDR3 sequence is CASSLSGTKNTGELFF. The DNA for the CDR3 is TGTGCCAGCTCACTTTCCGGGACTAAGAACACCGGGGAGCTGTTTTTT. V and J are TRBV18 and TRBJ2-2, with 7 bases fitting TRBD2. V was clipped by 4 bases and J by 1 base; unmatched bases: 6. There are 16 residues in the CDR3. Germline CDR1 and CDR2: KGHSH and LQKENI.

The rearrangement uses TRBV7-2 and TRBJ2-7, with 7 bases aligning to TRBD1. V dropped 2 bases and J dropped 5; count of bases not matched to a gene: 3. The CDR3 spans 13 residues. CDR1 and CDR2 (germline): SGHTA, FQGNSA. For the CDR3, the DNA is TGTGCCAGCAGCTTATGGACAGGTAACGAGCAGTACTTC. Its translation: CASSLWTGNEQYF. The full variable domain, completed using reference TRBV7-2 and TRBJ2-7, is GAGVSQSPSNKVTEKGKDVELRCDPISGHTALYWYRQSLGQGLEFLIYFQGNSAPDKSGLPSDRFSAERTGGSVSTLTIQRTQQEDSAVYLCASSLWTGNEQYFGPGTRLTVT.

This clone was picked up one time. This same CDR3 is encoded by further DNA sequences in the sample. The rearrangement links TRBV28 to TRBJ2-7, with a weak D call TRBD1 (7 bases). This CDR3 comprises 14 residues. Trimming removed 3 bases at V and 1 base at J, with 10 bases between. Germline loops: CDR1 MDHEN, CDR2 SYDVKM. DNA for the CDR3: TGTGCCAGCAGTTTTCCAGGGGGGTCCTACGAGCAGTACTTC. Amino acids: CASSFPGGSYEQYF.

This rearrangement joins TRBV12-5 to TRBJ2-7, with D uncertain. The CDR3 extends over 12 amino acids. Germline values: CDR1 LGHNT, CDR2 FRNRAP. Trimming removed 5 bases from V and 0 bases from J, with 5 bases in between. CDR3 nucleotide sequence: TGTGCTAGTGGTACGAGCTCCTACGAGCAGTACTTC. This sequence encodes CASGTSSYEQYF. Full variable domain (outside the CDR3, taken from reference TRBV12-5 and TRBJ2-7): DARVTQTPRHKVTEMGQEVTMRCQPILGHNTVFWYRQTMMQGLELLAYFRNRAPLDDSGMPKDRFSAEMPDATLATLKIQPSEPRDSAVYFCASGTSSYEQYFGPGTRLTVT.

The genes are TRBV4-2 and TRBJ2-7, with 12 bases lining up with TRBD1. The CDR3 runs 18 residues. V was clipped by 0 bases and J by 0 bases; unmatched bases: 6. CDR1 and CDR2 from the germline V gene are LGHNA and YNFKEQ. The DNA of the CDR3 is TGTGCCAGCAGCCAAGAATCGGGACAGGGGGCCCGCTCCTACGAGCAGTACTTC. It is translated as CASSQESGQGARSYEQYF.

This clone was detected once. This sequence joins TRBV5-1 and TRBJ1-2, with 7 bases fitting TRBD1. Unmatched junction bases numbered 17, after V lost 4 bases and J lost 8 bases. CDR1 is SGHRS, CDR2 YFSETQ, per germline. The CDR3 totals 16 residues. CDR3 nucleotide sequence: TGCGCCAGCAGCACCGAGGGGGCGCAAGTACAGTACGGCTACACCTTC. As protein: CASSTEGAQVQYGYTF.

The chain has TRBV27 and TRBJ2-3; a possible D gene is TRBD2 (5 bases). Trimming took off 5 bases at V and 5 bases at J, with 11 bases between the two ends. Germline V gene sequence: CDR1 MNHEY, CDR2 SMNVEV (reference sequence). The CDR3 runs to 13 residues. The CDR3 sequence: CASSLTSKDTQYF. CDR3 DNA sequence: TGTGCCAGCAGTCTAACTAGTAAAGATACGCAGTATTTT.